Following are 5 T cell receptor beta chains from one sample sequenced in a study of regulatory T cells in long-lasting Graves disease. Construction of TCR beta libraries relied on iRepertoire HTBI primers and on Arm-PCR targeting CDR3 regions. Using its own MiXCR run on the multiplex PCR reads, TCRdb lists one record per CDR3 protein. The data show 400,000 to 500,000 distinct CDR3 sequences, with roughly 23% seen just once and roughly 13% held by the top ten. The time point denotes: persistent/refractory GD, antithyroid drugs over 5 years with positive TRAb. Researchers made the TCR library from RNA that was extracted from PBMCs. The sequenced sample was peripheral blood mononuclear cells (PBMCs), obtained when the disease was refractory, from a patient treated with antithyroid drugs. Receptors originate from a female donor with Graves disease.

In this sample, this clonotype turned up many times. The J gene is TRBJ2-7, the V gene TRBV2; D gene uncertain. This CDR3 contains 15 residues. V lost 4 bases and J 0 bases, leaving 13 bases between the germline ends. Germline V gives CDR1 SNHLY, CDR2 FYNNEI. The CDR3 region has the DNA TGTGCCAGCAGTGCTAACTGGAACTACTCCTACGAGCAGTACTTC. Translating it yields CASSANWNYSYEQYF.

The chain couples TRBV7-2 to TRBJ2-7, with 10 nucleotides matching TRBD1. The V gene's germline CDR1 is SGHTA and CDR2 FQGNSA. The CDR3 covers 16 residues. The J segment lost 2 bases and the V segment lost 6 bases, leaving 10 bases of the junction unmatched. CDR3 bases: TGTGCCAGCAGTCGGACAGGGGGACGTCAGACCTACGAGCAGTACTTC. Its protein product is CASSRTGGRQTYEQYF. Based on the CDR3 plus reference TRBV7-2 and TRBJ2-7, the full variable domain is GAGVSQSPSNKVTEKGKDVELRCDPISGHTALYWYRQSLGQGLEFLIYFQGNSAPDKSGLPSDRFSAERTGGSVSTLTIQRTQQEDSAVYLCASSRTGGRQTYEQYFGPGTRLTVT.

This clonotype was detected a few times. The chain carries TRBV30 and TRBJ2-2; 7 bases line up with TRBD1. J lost 5 bases, V lost 2 bases, and 2 bases had no gene match. This CDR3 contains 13 residues. Germline loops: CDR1 GTSNPN, CDR2 SVGIG (reference sequence). The CDR3 DNA reads as TGTGCCTGGAGTTTCAGGGGGACCGGGGAGCTGTTTTTT. Its translation: CAWSFRGTGELFF.

This chain connects TRBV11-2 to TRBJ2-1; the match to TRBD2 covers 8 bases. There are 14 residues in the CDR3. Unmatched junction bases numbered 6, after V lost 5 bases and J lost 6 bases. Germline CDR1 reads SGHAT; CDR2 reads FQNNGV. The CDR3 DNA reads TGTGCCAGCAGCCCGCCGCGGGAGGCCAATGAGCAGTTCTTC. Translated, it gives CASSPPREANEQFF. The whole variable domain, filled in from reference TRBV11-2 and TRBJ2-1, reads EAGVAQSPRYKIIEKRQSVAFWCNPISGHATLYWYQQILGQGPKLLIQFQNNGVVDDSQLPKDRFSAERLKGVDSTLKIQPAKLEDSAVYLCASSPPREANEQFFGPGTRLTVL.

This clonotype occurred many times. This chain links TRBV28 with TRBJ1-1, with D possibly being TRBD1 (5 bases). The CDR3 runs to 14 residues. The V gene's germline CDR1 is MDHEN and CDR2 SYDVKM. V lost 6 bases and J lost 4, with 15 bases in between. The DNA of the CDR3 is TGTGCCAGCAGAAGGGACCCTGGAGGCACTGAAGCTTTCTTT. Residues: CASRRDPGGTEAFF.